The present T cell receptor beta chain was sequenced within a study of a mutant IDH1 vaccine in newly diagnosed glioma. For the study at large: Vaccination began 4-6 weeks post radiotherapy alone, or with temozolomide cycles. The sex distribution of treated patients was about 62% male and around 38% female, with a mean age of roughly 40 years.

Time point in this sample: week 23, last vaccination. A 20-mer mutant IDH1 peptide at 300 ug was injected subcutaneously with topical imiquimod. Each tumor in the donors was a new WHO grade 3 or 4 astrocytoma, IDH1-mutant and ATRX-lost. The CDR3 totals 15 residues. CDR1 and CDR2 from the germline V gene are SGHTA and FQGNSA. V dropped 3 bases and J dropped 1; count of bases not matched to a gene: 4. Of note for this clone: Its antigen remains unidentified.

TCRdb keeps only in-frame clones here, not all; method: immunoSEQ multiplex PCR. Of some 80,000 clones listed, 85% to 90% are singletons. The V gene is TRBV7-2, the J gene TRBJ2-7; 9 bases fit TRBD1. The receptor was derived from a woman in her forties or fifties with glioma. Source: PBMCs, taken from a glioma patient whose treatment included an IDH1 peptide vaccine. The CDR3 loop reads CASSFDRGASYEQYF. CDR3 bases: TGTGCCAGCAGCTTTGACAGGGGGGCTTCCTACGAGCAGTACTTC.